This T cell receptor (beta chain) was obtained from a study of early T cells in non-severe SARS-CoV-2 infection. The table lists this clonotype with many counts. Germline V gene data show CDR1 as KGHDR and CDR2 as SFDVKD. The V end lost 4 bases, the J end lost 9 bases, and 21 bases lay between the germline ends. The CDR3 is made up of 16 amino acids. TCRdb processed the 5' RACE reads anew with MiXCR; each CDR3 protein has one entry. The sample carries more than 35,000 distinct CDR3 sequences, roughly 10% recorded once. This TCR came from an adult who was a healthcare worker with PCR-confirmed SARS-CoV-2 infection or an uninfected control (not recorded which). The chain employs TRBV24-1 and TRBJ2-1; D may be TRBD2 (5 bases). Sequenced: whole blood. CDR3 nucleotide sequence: TGTGCCACCAGTGAAATAAGCGGAGGCAGTCGTAGTGAGCAGTTCTTC. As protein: CATSEISGGSRSEQFF.